This passage covers 13 T cell receptor beta chains from one sample sequenced in a study of shared clonotypes between healthy human individuals. The table came from immunoSEQ multiplex PCR; TCRdb's copy has only in-frame clones and leaves some out. This sample has roughly 1,500,000 clones; roughly 98% occur once, and the top ten carry roughly 0.45%. Material: naive CD4+ T cells sorted from blood. The subset here: CD45RA+ positively selected. The receptors here all came from a man aged 30 to 45 in good health.

This rearrangement joins TRBV5-1 to TRBJ2-7; TRBD2 matches 8 bases. The V and J ends lost 4 bases and 2 bases, in that order; junction bases with no gene match: 2. Germline CDR1 SGHRS, CDR2 YFSETQ. The CDR3 is made up of 13 amino acids. The CDR3 loop reads CASSRTSPYEQYF. The CDR3 DNA reads as TGCGCCAGCAGCCGGACTAGCCCCTACGAGCAGTACTTC.

The V call is TRBV10-3, the J call TRBJ1-1, with no clear D. The germline V and J ends were trimmed by 8 bases and 7 bases, with 23 bases remaining between them. Germline loops: CDR1 ENHRY, CDR2 SYGVKD. The CDR3 covers 15 residues. DNA for the CDR3: TGTGCCATCCGGGAGGTGGAGAGAGGGCCCAGTGAAGCTTTCTTT. Residues: CAIREVERGPSEAFF.

CDR3 sequence reads: CASSPKPDTQYF. The CDR3 nucleotides are TGCGCCAGCAGTCCGAAACCAGATACGCAGTATTTT. This chain joins TRBV23-1 and TRBJ2-3; D unresolved. TRBV23-1 is reported as an ORF; its role is uncertain. Trimming removed 4 bases at V and 4 bases at J, with 6 bases between. The CDR3 totals 12 residues.

The chain has TRBV2 and TRBJ1-1; a weak D match, TRBD1 (5 bases). CDR1 is SNHLY, CDR2 FYNNEI, per germline. This CDR3 region has 13 residues. V lost 6 bases to trimming and J lost 4 bases, with 12 bases between them. The CDR3 coding sequence is TGTGCCAGCAGGTGGAGGGGAGGCACTGAAGCTTTCTTT. Its translation: CASRWRGGTEAFF.

V and J are TRBV6-5 and TRBJ1-6; D remains ambiguous. Germline V gene sequence: CDR1 MNHEY, CDR2 SVGAGI. Trimming removed 6 bases at V and 5 bases at J, with 11 bases between. CDR3 length equals 14 residues. The CDR3 sequence is CASRTGPNNSPLHF. Here the CDR3 DNA reads TGTGCCAGCAGAACCGGGCCGAATAATTCACCCCTCCACTTT.

The table lists this clone with a count of one. This rearrangement joins TRBV19 to TRBJ1-5, with 7 bases that match TRBD1. Germline lookup yields CDR1 LNHDA and CDR2 SQIVND (reference sequence). Losses at the gene ends were 5 bases for V and 4 bases for J; bases not matched to a gene: 8. There are 15 residues in the CDR3. The DNA for the CDR3 is TGTGCCAGTAGTGCCCGGGACAGACCAAATCAGCCCCAGCATTTT. Translated: CASSARDRPNQPQHF.

The gene calls are TRBV7-2 and TRBJ2-7; no firm D call. This CDR3 contains 14 residues. CDR1 is SGHTA, CDR2 FQGNSA, per germline. V was pared by 4 bases and J by 4 bases, with 14 bases between. For the CDR3, the DNA is TGTGCCAGCAGCTCCCTAGTAAGGCGATACGAGCAGTACTTC. Protein sequence: CASSSLVRRYEQYF.

The chain links TRBV5-4 to TRBJ2-4; the D call may be TRBD1 or TRBD2 (6 bases each). CDR1 is SGHNT, CDR2 YYREEE, per germline (reference sequence). V lost 6 bases to trimming and J lost 3 bases, with 13 bases between them. This CDR3 is built from 14 residues. Here the CDR3 reads CASNNGGDKNIQYF. As DNA, the CDR3 is TGTGCCAGCAACAACGGGGGCGACAAAAACATTCAGTACTTC.

The chain recombines TRBV6-5 with TRBJ2-7; D unresolved. Germline lookup yields CDR1 MNHEY and CDR2 SVGAGI. The germline V and J ends were trimmed by 0 bases and 4 bases, with 13 bases remaining between them. The CDR3 is made up of 15 amino acids. CDR3 in amino acids: CASSYSNLPGYEQYF. The CDR3 DNA sequence: TGTGCCAGCAGTTACTCGAACTTACCTGGTTACGAGCAGTACTTC.

The genes are TRBV10-1 and TRBJ2-3; D unresolved. V lost 0 bases, J lost 7 bases, and 5 bases lay in between. Germline loops: CDR1 WNHNN, CDR2 SYGVQD (reference sequence). CDR3 length: 12 residues. Here the CDR3 reads CASSESLYTQYF. The DNA for the CDR3 is TGCGCCAGCAGTGAGTCGTTATATACGCAGTATTTT.

This chain joins TRBV9 and TRBJ1-1; D is ambiguous. Deletions cut 2 bases from V and 0 bases from J, with 5 bases between. The CDR3 is 13 amino acids. Germline values: CDR1 SGDLS, CDR2 YYNGEE. The CDR3 region is CASSVWMNTEAFF. CDR3 DNA: TGTGCCAGCAGCGTGTGGATGAACACTGAAGCTTTCTTT.

This rearrangement joins TRBV14 to TRBJ2-1; TRBD2 aligns across 11 bases. CDR1 SGHDN and CDR2 FVKESK come from the germline V gene. This CDR3 is built from 20 residues. Trimming at V came to 2 bases and at J to 9 bases, leaving 21 bases not matched to a gene. The CDR3 bases are TGTGCCAGCAGCCAATCGGGCAGGGGGCTCTTAGCGGGAGGGCCGGGTGAGCAGTTCTTC. Protein sequence: CASSQSGRGLLAGGPGEQFF.

The J gene is TRBJ2-7, the V gene TRBV6-6, with 9 bases lining up with TRBD2. The J segment lost 6 bases and the V segment lost 7 bases, leaving 13 bases of the junction unmatched. The CDR3 is made up of 15 amino acids. Looked up from germline, CDR1 is MNHNY and CDR2 is SVGAGI (reference sequence). CDR3 sequence: CASTPRVAGVSEQYF. CDR3 DNA sequence: TGTGCCAGCACCCCCAGGGTAGCGGGAGTTAGCGAGCAGTACTTC.